These 23 T cell receptor beta chains share one sample of origin, sequenced in a study of T-cell memory formation after mild COVID-19. TCRdb reprocessed the 5' RACE reads with MiXCR, giving one entry per CDR3 protein. The sample yields under 550,000 distinct CDR3 sequences, 15% to 20% seen once. The sample was PBMCs or a T cell subset sorted from them (not recorded which). These receptors came from an adult woman who had mild COVID-19 (a few samples of this study predate the infection). Cell type and time point are not known.

A few counts support this clonotype. A read error may account for a junction end that differs from germline. V usage is TRBV18 and J usage is TRBJ1-1; D ambiguous. The CDR3 spans 12 residues. Germline V CDR1 and CDR2: KGHSH, LQKENI. CDR3 protein: CASSPVKTEAFF. In DNA, the CDR3 is TGTGCCAGCTCACCTGTGAAGACTGAAGCTTTCTTT.

The CDR3 DNA follows: TGCAGCGTTGCGGGACAGGGTAATCGCGAGCAGTACTTC. Protein sequence: CSVAGQGNREQYF. J is TRBJ2-7 and V is TRBV29-1, with TRBD1 matching 9 bases. The junction had 7 bases not matched to a gene; V was cut back by 4 bases and J by 6 bases. Germline V gives CDR1 SQVTM, CDR2 ANQGSEA. The length of the CDR3 is 13 residues.

This clonotype was observed a few times. The CDR3 reads CATSGKTGGVNEQFF. DNA for the CDR3: TGTGCCACCAGTGGCAAGACAGGGGGTGTCAATGAGCAGTTCTTC. The chain couples TRBV24-1 to TRBJ2-1, with 9 bases matching TRBD1. CDR1 and CDR2 (germline): KGHDR, SFDVKD. The CDR3 has 15 residues. V trimming: 5 bases; J trimming: 6 bases; junction bases outside the gene matches: 7.

The V call is TRBV20-1, the J call TRBJ1-1; D gene uncertain. V was clipped by 3 bases and J by 5 bases, with 4 bases between them. CDR1 is DFQATT, CDR2 SNEGSKA, per germline (reference sequence). CDR3 length: 10 residues. The chain's CDR3 is CSASGTEAFF. The CDR3 region has the DNA TGCAGTGCTAGTGGGACTGAAGCTTTCTTT.

This clonotype was counted a few times. The chain couples TRBV18 to TRBJ1-1, with a possible D match to TRBD1 (5 bases). The germline CDR1 and CDR2 sequences are KGHSH and LQKENI. The CDR3 has 15 amino acids. Trimming removed 2 bases at V and 0 bases at J, with 10 bases between. CDR3 nucleotide sequence: TGTGCCAGCTCACCATCTTCCAGGGTGAACACTGAAGCTTTCTTT. This sequence encodes CASSPSSRVNTEAFF. Combining the CDR3 with reference TRBV18 and TRBJ1-1 gives the whole variable domain NAGVMQNPRHLVRRRGQEARLRCSPMKGHSHVYWYRQLPEEGLKFMVYLQKENIIDESGMPKERFSAEFPKEGPSILRIQQVVRGDSAAYFCASSPSSRVNTEAFFGQGTRLTVV.

This clonotype was seen only a few times. V and J are TRBV7-2 and TRBJ1-1; a weak D match, TRBD1 (5 bases). Per the germline V gene, CDR1 is SGHTA and CDR2 is FQGNSA. V shed 1 base and J shed 2 bases, with 14 bases lying between them. CDR3 size: 16 residues. The CDR3 sequence is CASSLGVGQGNTEAFF. In DNA form, the CDR3 reads TGTGCCAGCAGCTTAGGGGTGGGTCAGGGCAACACTGAAGCTTTCTTT.

This chain links TRBV11-2 with TRBJ2-1; D may correspond to TRBD1 or TRBD2 (6 bases each). The germline CDR1 and CDR2 sequences are SGHAT and FQNNGV. The CDR3 has 18 amino acids. V was trimmed by 1 base and J by 9 bases, leaving 25 bases between them. The CDR3 protein is CASSLGRGIGGRYTEQFF. CDR3 sequence (DNA): TGTGCCAGCAGCTTAGGGCGGGGAATCGGGGGCCGTTATACTGAGCAGTTCTTC.

This clonotype was detected only a few times. This chain connects TRBV7-2 to TRBJ1-1, with 9 positions matching TRBD1. V shed 5 bases, J shed 10 bases, and the junction held 14 bases outside the gene matches. Germline V lookup: CDR1 SGHTA, CDR2 FQGNSA. The CDR3 totals 15 residues. CDR3 nucleotides: TGTGCCAGCAGCCAACGGCCGGGACAGGGAATGGGAGCTTTCTTT. The encoded protein is CASSQRPGQGMGAFF.

CDR3 sequence (DNA): TGCAGTGCACCCTTCGGGGGCCCAGATGAAAAACTGTTTTTT. Translation gives CSAPFGGPDEKLFF. The gene calls are TRBV20-1 and TRBJ1-4; TRBD1 is a possible D gene (6 bases). Germline assignment: CDR1 DFQATT and CDR2 SNEGSKA (reference sequence). The CDR3 covers 14 residues. Trimming removed 6 bases at V and 6 bases at J, with 17 bases between.

The gene calls are TRBV12-3 or TRBV12-4 and TRBJ2-7; TRBD1 or TRBD2 may be the D gene (5 bases each). V shed 7 bases and J shed 7 bases, with 17 bases lying between them. CDR3 length: 13 amino acids. CDR3 in DNA: TGTGCCAGCACCACAACGGGACCCGGAGAGCAGTACTTC. Protein sequence: CASTTTGPGEQYF.

This clonotype has only a few counts. This sequence joins TRBV7-2 and TRBJ2-1; D may match TRBD1 or TRBD2 (5 bases each). CDR1 and CDR2 from the germline V gene are SGHTA and FQGNSA. The CDR3 covers 16 residues. Trimming pared 1 base from V and 4 bases from J, leaving 14 bases between. The CDR3 region has the DNA TGTGCCAGCAGCTTAGTCCTGGGACCGATGTACAATGAGCAGTTCTTC. Its translation is CASSLVLGPMYNEQFF.

The chain is built from TRBV4-3 and TRBJ2-7; 7 bases match TRBD1. Germline V CDR1 and CDR2: LGHNA, YSLEER. Trimming cost V 0 bases and J 4 bases; bases outside gene matches: 9. The CDR3 has 16 residues. CDR3: CASSQDKQGPGYEQYF. CDR3 nucleotides: TGCGCCAGCAGCCAAGACAAACAGGGGCCCGGGTACGAGCAGTACTTC.

The chain joins TRBV7-3 to TRBJ2-3; 8 nucleotides line up with TRBD1. The CDR3 has 16 amino acids. Per the germline V gene, CDR1 is SGHTA and CDR2 is FQGTGA. Germline trimming cut 5 bases from V and 5 bases from J; bases unmatched to any gene: 12. The CDR3 loop reads CASSPSVTGVKDTQYF. The DNA of the CDR3 is TGTGCCAGCAGCCCTTCGGTGACAGGGGTTAAAGATACGCAGTATTTT.

The chain recombines TRBV5-1 with TRBJ2-7, with D possibly being TRBD1 (6 bases). The V end lost 4 bases, the J end lost 4 bases, and 18 bases lay between the germline ends. Germline V CDR1 and CDR2: SGHRS, YFSETQ. This CDR3 spans 15 amino acids. This CDR3 is CASSPEVDSLYEQYF. For the CDR3, the DNA is TGCGCCAGCAGCCCGGAGGTGGACAGTTTATACGAGCAGTACTTC.

The chain carries TRBV29-1 and TRBJ2-7; TRBD2 matches at 9 bases. This CDR3 contains 14 residues. The V gene's germline CDR1 is SQVTM and CDR2 ANQGSEA. With V trimmed by 2 bases and J by 7 bases, 9 bases remained unmatched. CDR3 amino acids: CSVELAGQRWEQYF. The CDR3 coding sequence is TGCAGCGTTGAACTAGCGGGGCAGAGATGGGAGCAGTACTTC.

This chain uses TRBV24-1 with TRBJ2-3; TRBD2 is a possible D gene (6 bases). The CDR3 is 17 amino acids. Trimming stripped 9 bases from V and 1 base from J, with 22 bases between. Germline V CDR1 and CDR2: KGHDR, SFDVKD. CDR3 residues: CATGSGKNLWGTDTQYF. Written as DNA, the CDR3 is TGTGCCACCGGTAGCGGAAAAAACCTCTGGGGCACAGATACGCAGTATTTT.

The V gene is TRBV5-1, the J gene TRBJ2-7, with D hard to call. The CDR3 sequence is 14 residues long. Per germline, CDR1 SGHRS and CDR2 YFSETQ. V was shortened by 0 bases and J by 1 base, with 8 bases between the two germline ends. CDR3 DNA sequence: TGCGCCAGCAGCTTGGTTGTGTCATCCTACGAGCAGTACTTC. Protein sequence: CASSLVVSSYEQYF.

This clonotype was observed a handful of times. The chain joins TRBV10-3 to TRBJ2-1; D is unresolved. Trimming cost V 4 bases and J 10 bases, with 11 bases left between them. From germline, CDR1 is ENHRY and CDR2 SYGVKD. The length of the CDR3 is 12 residues. As DNA, the CDR3 is TGTGCCATCAGTGCCCCCCCCGGAGAGCAGTTCTTC. This encodes CAISAPPGEQFF.

Only a few counts were recorded for this clonotype. This chain connects TRBV18 to TRBJ1-2, with 7 positions matching TRBD1. This CDR3 contains 15 residues. Trimming removed 3 bases from V and 2 bases from J; junction bases left unmatched: 6. Germline loops: CDR1 KGHSH, CDR2 LQKENI. The CDR3 nucleotides read TGTGCCAGCTCACCCCCCACAGGGGCGAACTATGGCTACACCTTC. Residues: CASSPPTGANYGYTF.

There are a few counts of this clonotype. V is TRBV7-9 and J is TRBJ2-3; maybe TRBD2 (5 bases). Germline CDR1 SEHNR, CDR2 FQNEAQ (reference sequence). V lost 0 bases, J lost 2 bases, and 12 bases lay in between. The CDR3 covers 16 residues. The CDR3 here is CASSLARGFVTDTQYF. CDR3 nucleotide sequence: TGTGCCAGCAGCTTAGCACGGGGTTTCGTCACAGATACGCAGTATTTT.

This clonotype was counted ten times or more. The chain links TRBV28 to TRBJ2-3, with D tentatively TRBD1 or TRBD2 (5 bases each). Germline V gives CDR1 MDHEN, CDR2 SYDVKM. The ends were cut back, 3 bases at V and 4 bases at J, with 23 bases in the middle. CDR3 size: 18 residues. Here the CDR3 reads CASSFWAGTSPSPDTQYF. The DNA of the CDR3 is TGTGCCAGCAGTTTTTGGGCAGGGACGAGCCCTTCGCCAGATACGCAGTATTTT.

The CDR3, as DNA: TGTGCCAGCAGCCCCGGACTAGCGGGGGGGCCAGGTAACGAGCAGTACTTC. Encoded protein: CASSPGLAGGPGNEQYF. The genes are TRBV6-6 and TRBJ2-7; 15 nucleotides agree with TRBD2. The V and J ends lost 6 bases and 5 bases, in that order; junction bases with no gene match: 11. The CDR3 length is 17 residues. Germline V gives CDR1 MNHNY, CDR2 SVGAGI (reference sequence).

The rearrangement uses TRBV19 and TRBJ2-4; 7 positions agree with TRBD1. The V gene end was trimmed by 5 bases and the J gene end by 1 base; junction bases not matched to a gene: 11. Germline CDR1 reads LNHDA; CDR2 reads SQIVND (reference sequence). The CDR3 is 17 amino acids. The CDR3 nucleotides are TGTGCCAGTAGTCCAAGAGAAGGGGGCACGGCCAAAAACATTCAGTACTTC. It is translated as CASSPREGGTAKNIQYF.